The TCR beta chain under discussion was sequenced for a study of shared clonotypes between healthy human individuals. CDR3 length: 14 residues. V lost 0 bases to trimming and J lost 2 bases, with 9 bases between them. Per germline, CDR1 SGDLS and CDR2 YYNGEE. General observations from the study: Sorted-subset samples were not fully sequenced, rarefaction indicated. Estimated clonotype richness was generally higher in naive than memory subsets.

Every donor, a Caucasian adult, lived in Nashville, Tennessee. Concerning this clone itself: What it binds is unknown.

Using immunoSEQ multiplex PCR, the repertoire was profiled, and TCRdb retains in-frame clones only, with some absent. The sample records a few million clones, over 85% being singletons. Sequences were obtained from naive CD4+ T cells from PBMCs. Subset defined: CD45RA+ positively selected. The chain carries TRBV9 and TRBJ2-7; no firm D call. The receptor was derived from a man aged 18 to 35 in good health. Some clones in this sample may be carry-over from other donors' samples. The CDR3 bases are TGTGCCAGCAGCGTAGCCGGCCAGCCCTACGAGCAGTACTTC. Translated, it gives CASSVAGQPYEQYF.